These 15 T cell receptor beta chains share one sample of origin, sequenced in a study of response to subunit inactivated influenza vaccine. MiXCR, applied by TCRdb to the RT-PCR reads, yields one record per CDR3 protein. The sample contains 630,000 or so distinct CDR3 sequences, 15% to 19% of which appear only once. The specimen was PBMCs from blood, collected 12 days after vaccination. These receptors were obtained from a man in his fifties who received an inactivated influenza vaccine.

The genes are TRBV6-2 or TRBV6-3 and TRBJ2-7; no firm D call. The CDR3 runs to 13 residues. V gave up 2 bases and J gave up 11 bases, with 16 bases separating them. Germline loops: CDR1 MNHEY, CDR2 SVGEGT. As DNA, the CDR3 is TGTGCCAGCAGTTACCCTCGCGGCCGGAGTAAGTACTTC. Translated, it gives CASSYPRGRSKYF.

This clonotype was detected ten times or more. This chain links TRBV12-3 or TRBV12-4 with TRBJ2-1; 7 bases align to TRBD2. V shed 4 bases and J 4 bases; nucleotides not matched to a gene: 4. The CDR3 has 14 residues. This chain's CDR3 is CASSSSGYYNEQFF. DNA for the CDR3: TGTGCCAGCAGTTCTAGCGGTTATTACAATGAGCAGTTCTTC.

CDR3 DNA sequence: TGTGCCAGCAGTGAACTCCCTAGAGCGACAGATACGCAGTATTTT. Translated, it gives CASSELPRATDTQYF. J is TRBJ2-3 and V is TRBV2; the D is unclear. The CDR3 is 15 residues long. The germline CDR1 and CDR2 sequences are SNHLY and FYNNEI. With 2 bases removed from V and 3 bases from J, the gap between germline ends came to 12 bases. Combining the CDR3 with reference TRBV2 and TRBJ2-3 gives the whole variable domain EPEVTQTPSHQVTQMGQEVILRCVPISNHLYFYWYRQILGQKVEFLVSFYNNEISEKSEIFDDQFSVERPDGSNFTLKIRSTKLEDSAMYFCASSELPRATDTQYFGPGTRLTVL.

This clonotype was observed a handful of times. This CDR3 is CASSLAQHYEQYF. CDR3 nucleotides: TGCGCCAGCAGCTTGGCCCAGCACTACGAGCAGTACTTC. The chain links TRBV5-1 to TRBJ2-7; D is uncertain. CDR3 length equals 13 residues. Trimming left V 0 bases short and J 3 bases short, with 7 bases between. From germline, CDR1 is SGHRS and CDR2 YFSETQ.

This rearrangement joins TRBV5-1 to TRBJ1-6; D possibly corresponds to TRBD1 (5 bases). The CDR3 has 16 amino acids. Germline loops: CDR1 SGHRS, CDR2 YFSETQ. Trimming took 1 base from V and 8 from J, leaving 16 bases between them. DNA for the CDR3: TGCGCCAGCAGCTTGAGCCGTGGGGGTTTGGATTCACCCCTCCACTTT. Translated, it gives CASSLSRGGLDSPLHF. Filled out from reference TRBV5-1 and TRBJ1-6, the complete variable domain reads KAGVTQTPRYLIKTRGQQVTLSCSPISGHRSVSWYQQTPGQGLQFLFEYFSETQRNKGNFPGRFSGRQFSNSRSEMNVSTLELGDSALYLCASSLSRGGLDSPLHFGNGTRLTVT.

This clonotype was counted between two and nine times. DNA for the CDR3: TGTGCCACCAGCAATACGGTGGGATACGAGCAGTACTTC. Translated, it gives CATSNTVGYEQYF. V gene TRBV15 combines with J gene TRBJ2-7, with D unresolved. The CDR3 has 13 amino acids. Per germline, CDR1 LNHNV and CDR2 YYDKDF (reference sequence). V dropped 4 bases and J dropped 4 bases, with 11 bases sitting between them. Filled out from reference TRBV15 and TRBJ2-7, the complete variable domain reads DAMVIQNPRYQVTQFGKPVTLSCSQTLNHNVMYWYQQKSSQAPKLLFHYYDKDFNNEADTPDNFQSRRPNTSFCFLDIRSPGLGDTAMYLCATSNTVGYEQYFGPGTRLTVT.

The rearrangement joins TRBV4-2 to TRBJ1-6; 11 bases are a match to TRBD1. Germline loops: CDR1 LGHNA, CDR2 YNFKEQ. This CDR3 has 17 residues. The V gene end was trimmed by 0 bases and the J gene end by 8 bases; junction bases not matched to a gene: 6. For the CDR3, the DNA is TGTGCCAGCAGCCAAGAACTACGGACAGGGGGCTATTCACCCCTCCACTTT. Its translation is CASSQELRTGGYSPLHF.

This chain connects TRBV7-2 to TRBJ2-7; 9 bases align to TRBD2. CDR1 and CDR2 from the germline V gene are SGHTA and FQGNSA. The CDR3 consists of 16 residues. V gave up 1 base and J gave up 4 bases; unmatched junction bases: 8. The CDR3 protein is CASSLGPSGRYYEQYF. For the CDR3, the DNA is TGTGCCAGCAGCTTAGGCCCCAGCGGGAGGTATTACGAGCAGTACTTC.

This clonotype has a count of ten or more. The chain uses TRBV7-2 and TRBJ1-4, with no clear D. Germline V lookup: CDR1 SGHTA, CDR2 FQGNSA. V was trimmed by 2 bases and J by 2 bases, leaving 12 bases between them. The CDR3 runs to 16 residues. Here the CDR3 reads CASSLSNPATNEKLFF. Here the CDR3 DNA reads TGTGCCAGCAGCTTATCGAACCCGGCCACTAATGAAAAACTGTTTTTT.

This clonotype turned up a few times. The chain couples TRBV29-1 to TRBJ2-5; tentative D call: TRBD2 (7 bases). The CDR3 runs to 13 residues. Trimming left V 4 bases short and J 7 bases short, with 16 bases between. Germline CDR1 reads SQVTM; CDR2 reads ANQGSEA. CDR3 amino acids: CSVVVTGRGTQYF. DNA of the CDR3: TGCAGCGTTGTGGTAACAGGGAGGGGGACCCAGTACTTC.

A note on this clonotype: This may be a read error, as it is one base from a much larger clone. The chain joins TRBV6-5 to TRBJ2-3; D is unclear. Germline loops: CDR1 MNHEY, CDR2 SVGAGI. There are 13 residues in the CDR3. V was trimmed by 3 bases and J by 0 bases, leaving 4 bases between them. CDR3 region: CASSYISTDTQYF. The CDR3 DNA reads TGTGCCAGCAGTTATATTAGCACAGATACGCAGTATTTT.

The CDR3 protein is CATSRDRTESTDTQYF. The CDR3 DNA reads as TGTGCCACCAGCAGAGATCGGACAGAGAGCACAGATACGCAGTATTTT. The rearrangement joins TRBV15 to TRBJ2-3, with a tentative D call TRBD1 (6 bases). CDR3 length: 16 amino acids. Germline V lookup: CDR1 LNHNV, CDR2 YYDKDF (reference sequence). V dropped 0 bases and J dropped 0 bases, with 10 bases sitting between them.

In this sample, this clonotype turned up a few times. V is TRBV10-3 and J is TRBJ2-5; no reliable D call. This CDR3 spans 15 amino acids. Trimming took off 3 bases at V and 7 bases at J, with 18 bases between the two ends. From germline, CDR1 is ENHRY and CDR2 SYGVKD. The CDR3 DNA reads TGTGCCATCAGTGATGTAGTTTATCAAGGCGGGACCCAGTACTTC. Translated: CAISDVVYQGGTQYF.

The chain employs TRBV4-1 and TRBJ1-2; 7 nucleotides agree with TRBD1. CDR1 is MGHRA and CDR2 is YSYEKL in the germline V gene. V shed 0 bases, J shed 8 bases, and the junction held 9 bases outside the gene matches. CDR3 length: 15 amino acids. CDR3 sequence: CASSQDVGGWWGYTF. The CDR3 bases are TGCGCCAGCAGCCAAGATGTAGGGGGCTGGTGGGGCTACACCTTC.

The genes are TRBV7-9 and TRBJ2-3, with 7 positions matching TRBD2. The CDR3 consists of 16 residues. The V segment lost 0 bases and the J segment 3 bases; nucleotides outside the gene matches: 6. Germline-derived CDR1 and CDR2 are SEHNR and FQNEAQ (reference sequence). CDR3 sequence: CASSLALRELTDTQYF. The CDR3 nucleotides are TGTGCCAGCAGCTTAGCTTTGCGGGAGCTGACAGATACGCAGTATTTT. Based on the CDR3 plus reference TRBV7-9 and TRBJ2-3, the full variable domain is DTGVSQNPRHKITKRGQNVTFRCDPISEHNRLYWYRQTLGQGPEFLTYFQNEAQLEKSRLLSDRFSAERPKGSFSTLEIQRTEQGDSAMYLCASSLALRELTDTQYFGPGTRLTVL.